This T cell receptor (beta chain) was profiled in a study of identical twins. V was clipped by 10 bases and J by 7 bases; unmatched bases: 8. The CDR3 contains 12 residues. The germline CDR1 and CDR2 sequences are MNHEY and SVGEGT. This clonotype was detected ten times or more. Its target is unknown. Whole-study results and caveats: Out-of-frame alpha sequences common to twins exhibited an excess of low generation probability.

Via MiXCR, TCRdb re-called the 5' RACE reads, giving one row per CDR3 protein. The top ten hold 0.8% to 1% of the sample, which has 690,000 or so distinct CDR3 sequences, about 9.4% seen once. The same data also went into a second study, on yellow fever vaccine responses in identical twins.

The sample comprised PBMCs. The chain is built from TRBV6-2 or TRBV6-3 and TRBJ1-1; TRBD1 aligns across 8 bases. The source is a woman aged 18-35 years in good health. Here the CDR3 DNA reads TGTGCCAACAGGACAGGGTGGTGTGAAGCTTTCTTT. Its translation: CANRTGWCEAFF.